In its sample, the clone carrying this TCR beta chain is medium-sized (0.01 to 0.1%). Its specificity is unknown. This record belongs to a study of T cell repertoires in cytomegalovirus infection. Findings and caveats of the study: There were HLA-C-restricted CMV-specific TCR beta clonotypes dominating the ex vivo response.

The CDR3 totals 15 residues. With 4 bases removed from V and 1 base from J, the gap between germline ends came to 11 bases. CDR1 and CDR2 from the germline V gene are SGHVS and FQNEAQ. Each CDR3 protein gets one entry after TCRdb re-called the reads with MiXCR. The data contain fewer than 250,000 distinct CDR3 sequences, 12% of them singletons. Material: PBMCs. The chain has TRBV7-8 and TRBJ2-1; D is undetermined. The clonotype comes from a human donor in good health (CMV status not recorded). Some clones in this sample may be carry-over from other donors' samples. CDR3: CASSSNYGSYNEQFF. The DNA of the CDR3 is TGTGCCAGCAGCTCAAATTACGGGTCCTACAATGAGCAGTTCTTC.